This is a list of T cell receptor beta chains from one sample in a study of cytomegalovirus exposure and HLA in healthy donors. Using immunoSEQ multiplex PCR, the repertoire was profiled, and TCRdb retains in-frame clones only, with some absent. The data hold approximately 120,000 clones, with around 77% observed a single time. The sequenced sample consisted of PBMCs. The receptors shown here come from a woman between 40 and 50 years old in good health and CMV-seropositive. Each CDR3 is given with its conserved first and last residue. A D gene is named only where the DNA matches it firmly. Clone size is stated in some rows and not others, as once, few, many or a class when expanded.

clone size: NA; D gene: TRBD2; J gene: TRBJ2-5; V gene: TRBV4-1; CDR3 DNA: TGCGCCAGCAGCCTAGCGCTAGCGGCCCAAGAGACCCAGTACTTC; CDR3 protein: CASSLALAAQETQYF
clone size: NA; D gene: NA; J gene: TRBJ2-5; V gene: TRBV20-1; CDR3 DNA: TGCAGTGGTACAGTTCAAGAGACCCAGTACTTC; CDR3 protein: CSGTVQETQYF
clone size: NA; D gene: NA; J gene: TRBJ1-1; V gene: TRBV28; CDR3 DNA: TGTGCCAGCAGTGGGCAGCTGAACACTGAAGCTTTCTTT; CDR3 protein: CASSGQLNTEAFF
clone size: NA; D gene: TRBD1; J gene: TRBJ1-5; V gene: TRBV7-8; CDR3 DNA: TGTGCCAGCAGCTTACGGGGACAGGTCCAGCCCCAGCATTTT; CDR3 protein: CASSLRGQVQPQHF
clone size: NA; D gene: NA; J gene: TRBJ1-1; V gene: TRBV29-1; CDR3 DNA: TGCAGCGTTGAAATTGGCAGTAACACTGAAGCTTTCTTT; CDR3 protein: CSVEIGSNTEAFF
clone size: once; D gene: NA; J gene: TRBJ1-1; V gene: TRBV2; CDR3 DNA: TGTGCCAGCAGTGTTAAGAGAACGGGCACTGAAGCTTTCTTT; CDR3 protein: CASSVKRTGTEAFF
clone size: NA; D gene: NA; J gene: TRBJ2-7; V gene: TRBV2; CDR3 DNA: TGTGCCAGCAGTGAAAGCAGCGCGTCGGTTGAGCAGTACTTC; CDR3 protein: CASSESSASVEQYF
clone size: few; D gene: NA; J gene: TRBJ1-2; V gene: TRBV6-1; CDR3 DNA: TGTGCCAGCAGTCCACAGGGCGGGGGGGTCTATGGCTACACCTTC; CDR3 protein: CASSPQGGGVYGYTF
clone size: NA; D gene: TRBD1; J gene: TRBJ2-2; V gene: TRBV7-9; CDR3 DNA: TGTGCCAGCAGCTTAGACAGGGGATCGCCGGCGAACGAAGGGGAGCTGTTTTTT; CDR3 protein: CASSLDRGSPANEGELFF
clone size: NA; D gene: NA; J gene: TRBJ1-3; V gene: TRBV7-9; CDR3 DNA: TGTGCCAGCAGCCCCGGACTTGGAAACACCATATATTTT; CDR3 protein: CASSPGLGNTIYF
clone size: NA; D gene: TRBD2; J gene: TRBJ2-7; V gene: TRBV5-4; CDR3 DNA: TGTGCCAGCAGCTTGGGGCGGGACTACCGATACGAGCAGTACTTC; CDR3 protein: CASSLGRDYRYEQYF
clone size: NA; D gene: NA; J gene: TRBJ2-7; V gene: TRBV4-2; CDR3 DNA: TGTGCCAGCAGCCTTGGGCTAGCGACGTCCTACGAGCAGTACTTC; CDR3 protein: CASSLGLATSYEQYF
clone size: NA; D gene: NA; J gene: TRBJ2-1; V gene: TRBV29-1; CDR3 DNA: TGCAGCGTTGAAGATCGGACAGCCAGAGTCTACAATGAGCAGTTCTTC; CDR3 protein: CSVEDRTARVYNEQFF
clone size: NA; D gene: NA; J gene: TRBJ2-1; V gene: TRBV4-2; CDR3 DNA: TGTGCCAGCAGCCAAGATCGTGTAGAGCGGGCATACAATGAGCAGTTCTTC; CDR3 protein: CASSQDRVERAYNEQFF
clone size: NA; D gene: NA; J gene: TRBJ2-7; V gene: TRBV5-8; CDR3 DNA: TGTGCCAGCAGCTCCCCTCTGAGCCACGAGCAGTACTTC; CDR3 protein: CASSSPLSHEQYF
clone size: NA; D gene: NA; J gene: TRBJ2-5; V gene: TRBV2; CDR3 DNA: TGTGCCAGCAGTGAAGAGTCTAGCGTACAAGAGACCCAGTACTTC; CDR3 protein: CASSEESSVQETQYF
clone size: NA; D gene: TRBD2; J gene: TRBJ2-5; V gene: TRBV2; CDR3 DNA: TGTGCCAGCAGTGAGGGTCTAGCGGGAGTAGAGACCCAGTACTTC; CDR3 protein: CASSEGLAGVETQYF
clone size: NA; D gene: NA; J gene: TRBJ1-1; V gene: TRBV19; CDR3 DNA: TGTGCCAGTAGTATAGGCGCGGGGATCACTGAAGCTTTCTTT; CDR3 protein: CASSIGAGITEAFF
clone size: NA; D gene: NA; J gene: TRBJ1-2; V gene: TRBV10-3; CDR3 DNA: TGTGCCATCAGTGAGTCGCGGGACTATGGCTACACCTTC; CDR3 protein: CAISESRDYGYTF
clone size: NA; D gene: NA; J gene: TRBJ2-7; V gene: TRBV27; CDR3 DNA: TGTGCCAGCAGACCAGCGGGTCTAAACGAGCAGTACTTC; CDR3 protein: CASRPAGLNEQYF
clone size: NA; D gene: TRBD1; J gene: TRBJ1-2; V gene: TRBV6-5; CDR3 DNA: TGTGCCAGCAGCCGTAGACCGACAGGGCAAAATGGCTACACCTTC; CDR3 protein: CASSRRPTGQNGYTF
clone size: NA; D gene: TRBD1; J gene: TRBJ1-5; V gene: TRBV27; CDR3 DNA: TGTGCCAGCAGTTACGGACAGGGCTTTCGTCAGCCCCAGCATTTT; CDR3 protein: CASSYGQGFRQPQHF
clone size: NA; D gene: NA; J gene: TRBJ2-6; V gene: TRBV4-1; CDR3 DNA: TGCGCCAGCAGCGACCGTAAGTGGGGGGCTGGGGCCAACGTCCTGACTTTC; CDR3 protein: CASSDRKWGAGANVLTF
clone size: NA; D gene: TRBD1; J gene: TRBJ2-7; V gene: TRBV27; CDR3 DNA: TGTGCCAGCAGTCCAACCGGGACAGGGAGCTTCTACGAGCAGTACTTC; CDR3 protein: CASSPTGTGSFYEQYF
clone size: few; D gene: NA; J gene: TRBJ2-7; V gene: TRBV2; CDR3 DNA: TGTGCCAGCAGTGAAATAGCGGACTACTCCTACGAGCAGTACTTC; CDR3 protein: CASSEIADYSYEQYF
clone size: NA; D gene: NA; J gene: TRBJ2-6; V gene: TRBV7-9; CDR3 DNA: TGTGCCAGCAGCTTAACAGGGTCCGGGGCCAACGTCCTGACTTTC; CDR3 protein: CASSLTGSGANVLTF
clone size: once; D gene: NA; J gene: TRBJ1-4; V gene: TRBV5-5; CDR3 DNA: TGTGCCAGCAGCTCTCAACCTGAGACTAATGAAAAACTGTTTTTT; CDR3 protein: CASSSQPETNEKLFF
clone size: NA; D gene: TRBD1; J gene: TRBJ1-2; V gene: TRBV10-3; CDR3 DNA: TGTGCCATCAACGGACAGGGAGTGGGCTATGGCTACACCTTC; CDR3 protein: CAINGQGVGYGYTF
clone size: NA; D gene: TRBD1; J gene: TRBJ1-4; V gene: TRBV6-1; CDR3 DNA: TGTGCCAGCAGTGAAGGGACAGGGGTAGAAAAACTGTTTTTT; CDR3 protein: CASSEGTGVEKLFF
clone size: NA; D gene: TRBD1; J gene: TRBJ1-1; V gene: TRBV9; CDR3 DNA: TGTGCCAGCAGCCCCCGACAGGGGTGGACTGAAGCTTTCTTT; CDR3 protein: CASSPRQGWTEAFF
clone size: few; D gene: NA; J gene: TRBJ2-1; V gene: TRBV9; CDR3 DNA: TGTGCCAGCAGCGCGTCTTACAATGAGCAGTTCTTC; CDR3 protein: CASSASYNEQFF
clone size: NA; D gene: TRBD1; J gene: TRBJ1-2; V gene: TRBV10-3; CDR3 DNA: TGTGCCAGCGACCAAGGACAGGGTCTCTATGGCTACACCTTC; CDR3 protein: CASDQGQGLYGYTF